A single sample gave rise to the 5 T cell receptor beta chains below, sequenced in a study of blood T cell repertoires in COVID-19. TCRdb's copy holds only in-frame clones and misses some; the assay was immunoSEQ multiplex PCR. The repertoire holds around 250,000 clones, with roughly nine tenths as singletons. The sequenced sample was peripheral blood. These receptors were obtained from a woman in her forties who had recovered from COVID-19.

The chain recombines TRBV19 with TRBJ2-4; D perhaps matches TRBD2 (6 bases). The germline V and J ends were trimmed by 5 bases and 3 bases, with 14 bases remaining between them. Germline V gene sequence: CDR1 LNHDA, CDR2 SQIVND (reference sequence). This CDR3 region has 15 residues. CDR3 in amino acids: CASSSLGTVKNIQYF. For the CDR3, the DNA is TGTGCCAGTAGTTCTCTCGGGACTGTCAAAAACATTCAGTACTTC. The entire variable domain, with the rest obtained from reference TRBV19 and TRBJ2-4, is as follows: DGGITQSPKYLFRKEGQNVTLSCEQNLNHDAMYWYRQDPGQGLRLIYYSQIVNDFQKGDIAEGYSVSREKKESFPLTVTSAQKNPTAFYLCASSSLGTVKNIQYFGAGTRLSVL.

This clone was observed a few times. The chain uses TRBV30 and TRBJ1-6; 10 bases fit TRBD1. J was trimmed by 7 bases and V by 4 bases; bases with no gene match: 4. Looked up from germline, CDR1 is GTSNPN and CDR2 is SVGIG (reference sequence). The CDR3 totals 14 residues. CDR3: CAWTPGQGNSPLHF. DNA for the CDR3: TGTGCCTGGACCCCGGGACAGGGGAATTCACCCCTCCACTTT.

The chain is built from TRBV5-4 and TRBJ2-2; D is unclear. The germline CDR1 and CDR2 sequences are SGHNT and YYREEE (reference sequence). The CDR3 totals 15 residues. Trimming removed 2 bases at V and 0 bases at J, with 8 bases between. The CDR3 coding sequence is TGTGCCAGCAGCTTCGCCAGGTCGAACACCGGGGAGCTGTTTTTT. As protein: CASSFARSNTGELFF.

The V and J genes are TRBV6-2 or TRBV6-3 and TRBJ2-3; TRBD2 aligns across 11 bases. V lost 0 bases to trimming and J lost 0 bases; unmatched junction nucleotides: 2. This CDR3 region has 17 residues. From germline, CDR1 is MNHEY and CDR2 SVGEGT. The CDR3 nucleotides read TGTGCCAGCAGTTACTCGACTAGCGGGGAAAGCACAGATACGCAGTATTTT. This sequence encodes CASSYSTSGESTDTQYF.

This clone was picked up one time. This chain joins TRBV6-6 and TRBJ2-7; 10 positions match TRBD1. The CDR3 totals 14 residues. CDR1 is MNHNY and CDR2 is SVGAGI in the germline V gene (reference sequence). V gave up 6 bases and J gave up 6 bases; unmatched junction bases: 8. CDR3 DNA: TGTGCCAGCAGATCACCGGGACAGGGGAGCGAGCAGTACTTC. Translating it yields CASRSPGQGSEQYF.